The entry below describes one T cell receptor (beta chain). The antigen is not known. Donors came from a validation cohort of 90 to 150 subjects, distinct from the first 666-subject cohort. V lost 7 bases, J lost 0 bases, and 7 bases lay in between. CDR1 and CDR2 from the germline V gene are SNHLY and FYNNEI. The CDR3 runs to 13 residues. This sample is drawn from a study of cytomegalovirus exposure and HLA in healthy donors. Study in general: The 120 validation repertoires used the same platform as the approximately 700 first-cohort repertoires (as reported by a later analysis).

Findings and caveats of the study: Among the CMV-associated chains, a few were confirmed in vitro as specific for CMV antigens. Rare TCR sequences predominated, though certain public TCRs were found in many donors.

Clones were read by immunoSEQ multiplex PCR, and TCRdb kept only the in-frame ones, dropping some. The repertoire has approximately 100,000 clones, around nine tenths of them found once; the top ten carry more than 2%. Sequenced input: PBMCs. This clonotype was sampled from a woman under 30 in good health and CMV-seronegative. The chain employs TRBV2 and TRBJ1-5; the D is unclear. The CDR3 DNA follows: TGTGCCAGCAATTTTTATAGCAATCAGCCCCAGCATTTT. This gives the protein CASNFYSNQPQHF. Full variable domain (outside the CDR3, taken from reference TRBV2 and TRBJ1-5): EPEVTQTPSHQVTQMGQEVILRCVPISNHLYFYWYRQILGQKVEFLVSFYNNEISEKSEIFDDQFSVERPDGSNFTLKIRSTKLEDSAMYFCASNFYSNQPQHFGDGTRLSIL.